This T cell receptor (beta chain) was captured by sequencing in a study of T cell repertoires in cytomegalovirus infection. Across the study: The authors relied on CMV epitopes, both recently identified HLA-C-restricted and well-studied HLA-B-restricted. Matching HLA type, along with CMV infection, was indicated by public TCR beta signatures. Study outcomes and limitations: Cumulated frequencies of public TCR beta families served to identify carriers of CMV plus the relevant HLA. HLA-C-restricted CMV-specific TCR beta clonotypes were dominant in the ex vivo response.

There are a few counts of this clonotype. Its antigen is unknown. The CDR3 has 15 residues. V was cut by 4 bases and J by 2 bases, with 9 bases left in between. Germline CDR1 reads MNHNY; CDR2 reads SVGAGI (reference sequence). TCRdb re-derived calls from the reads in MiXCR, one entry per CDR3 protein. The profile shows around 900,000 distinct CDR3 sequences, approximately 31% of them singletons. The sequence was collected from a human donor in good health (CMV status not recorded). Some clones in this sample may be carry-over from other donors' samples. The starting material was cultured CD8+ T cells from PBMCs, obtained from culture after CMV antigen stimulation. The chain combines TRBV6-6 with TRBJ2-6; the D gene could be TRBD1 or TRBD2 (5 bases each). The CDR3 coding sequence is TGTGCCAGCAGTTTACTGGGGGCTGGGGCCAACGTCCTGACTTTC. Its protein is CASSLLGAGANVLTF.